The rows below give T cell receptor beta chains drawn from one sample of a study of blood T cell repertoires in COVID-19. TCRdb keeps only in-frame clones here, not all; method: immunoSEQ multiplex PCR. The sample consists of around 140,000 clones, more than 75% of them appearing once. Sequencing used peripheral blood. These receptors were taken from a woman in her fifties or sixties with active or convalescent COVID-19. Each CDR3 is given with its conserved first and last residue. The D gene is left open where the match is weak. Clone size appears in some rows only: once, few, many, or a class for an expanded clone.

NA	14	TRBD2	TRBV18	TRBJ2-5	CASSPPGLVETQYF	TGTGCCAGCTCACCGCCGGGACTAGTAGAGACCCAGTACTTC
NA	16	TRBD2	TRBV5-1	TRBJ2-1	CASSPRTSGPSDEQFF	TGCGCCAGCAGCCCCCGGACTAGCGGGCCTAGCGATGAGCAGTTCTTC
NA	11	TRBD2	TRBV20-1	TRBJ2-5	CSARGGTRQYF	TGCAGTGCGCGAGGGGGGACTAGGCAGTACTTC
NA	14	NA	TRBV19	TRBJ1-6	CASKATGINSPLHF	TGTGCCAGTAAAGCAACAGGGATAAATTCACCCCTCCACTTT
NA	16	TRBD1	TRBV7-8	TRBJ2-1	CASSWAGTGAYNEQFF	TGTGCCAGCAGCTGGGCCGGGACAGGAGCCTACAATGAGCAGTTCTTC
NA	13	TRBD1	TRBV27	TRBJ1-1	CASSFRGARGTFF	TGTGCCAGCAGTTTCAGGGGGGCCCGGGGGACTTTCTTT
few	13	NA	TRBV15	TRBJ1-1	CATLRTWDTEAFF	TGTGCCACCCTCAGGACTTGGGACACTGAAGCTTTCTTT
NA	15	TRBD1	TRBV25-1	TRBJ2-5	CASSELGQGRETQYF	TGTGCCAGCAGTGAATTGGGACAGGGGCGAGAGACCCAGTACTTC
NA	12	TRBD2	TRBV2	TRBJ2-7	CASIAGAYEQYF	TGTGCCAGCATAGCGGGGGCCTACGAGCAGTACTTC
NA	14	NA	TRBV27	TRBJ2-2	CASSFSVNTGELFF	TGTGCCAGCAGTTTTTCGGTGAACACCGGGGAGCTGTTTTTT
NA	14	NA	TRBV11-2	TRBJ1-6	CASSTDSYNSPLHF	TGTGCCAGCAGCACAGACTCCTATAATTCACCCCTCCACTTT
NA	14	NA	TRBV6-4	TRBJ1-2	CASSTGIWGSGYTF	TGTGCCAGCAGCACGGGCATCTGGGGCTCTGGCTACACCTTC
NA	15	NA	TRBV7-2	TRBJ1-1	CASSLLRGMNTEAFF	TGTGCCAGCAGCTTATTACGGGGGATGAACACTGAAGCTTTCTTT
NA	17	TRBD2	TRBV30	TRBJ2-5	CAWTRLAGGPSRETQYF	TGTGCCTGGACCAGACTAGCGGGAGGGCCCTCCCGGGAGACCCAGTACTTC
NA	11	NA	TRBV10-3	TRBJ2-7	CAIRQDYEQYF	TGTGCCATCAGGCAGGATTACGAGCAGTACTTC
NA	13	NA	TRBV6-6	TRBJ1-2	CASSYPAEDGYTF	TGTGCCAGCAGTTATCCCGCAGAAGATGGCTACACCTTC
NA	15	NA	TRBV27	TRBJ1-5	CASSLISGGNQPQHF	TGTGCCAGCAGTTTAATCTCCGGAGGCAATCAGCCCCAGCATTTT
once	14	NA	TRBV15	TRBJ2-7	CATSRGGTAYEQYF	TGTGCCACCAGCAGAGGTGGCACAGCCTACGAGCAGTACTTC
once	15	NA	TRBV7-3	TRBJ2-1	CASSFSVASIDEQFF	TGTGCCAGCAGCTTTAGCGTAGCATCCATCGATGAGCAGTTCTTC
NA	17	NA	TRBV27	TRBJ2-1	CASSIYRDPSSYNEQFF	TGTGCCAGCAGTATCTACAGGGACCCATCCTCCTACAATGAGCAGTTCTTC
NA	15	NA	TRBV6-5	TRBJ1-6	CASSLGQGYRSPLHF	TGTGCCAGCAGTCTGGGTCAGGGATATCGGTCACCCCTCCACTTT
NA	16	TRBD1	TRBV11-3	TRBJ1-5	CASRNGRGTGNQPQHF	TGTGCCAGCAGAAATGGGCGGGGGACAGGTAATCAGCCCCAGCATTTT
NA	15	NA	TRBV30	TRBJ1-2	CACPGISFLNYGYTF	TGTGCCTGCCCCGGGATCAGCTTTTTGAACTATGGCTACACCTTC
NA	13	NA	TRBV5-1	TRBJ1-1	CASSFQMNTEAFF	TGCGCCAGCAGCTTTCAGATGAACACTGAAGCTTTCTTT
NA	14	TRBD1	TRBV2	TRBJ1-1	CATRGDRWNTEAFF	TGTGCCACCAGGGGGGACAGATGGAACACTGAAGCTTTCTTT
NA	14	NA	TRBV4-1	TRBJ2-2	CASRQGASTGELFF	TGCGCCAGCAGACAGGGTGCGTCCACTGGGGAGCTGTTTTTT
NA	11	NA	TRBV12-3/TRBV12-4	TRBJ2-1	CASSLGLDRFF	TGTGCCAGCAGTTTAGGTCTAGATCGGTTCTTC
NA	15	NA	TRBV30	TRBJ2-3	CAWSRSMGRTDTQYF	TGTGCCTGGAGTCGCTCCATGGGCCGGACAGATACGCAGTATTTT
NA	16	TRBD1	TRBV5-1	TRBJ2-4	CASSPGDRGPKNIQYF	TGCGCCAGCAGCCCAGGCGACAGGGGACCCAAAAACATTCAGTACTTC
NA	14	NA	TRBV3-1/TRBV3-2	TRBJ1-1	CASSQIQGNTEAFF	TGTGCCAGCAGCCAAATACAGGGGAACACTGAAGCTTTCTTT
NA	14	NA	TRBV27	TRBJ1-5	CASSSLFSNQPQHF	TGTGCCAGCAGTTCCCTCTTTAGCAATCAGCCCCAGCATTTT
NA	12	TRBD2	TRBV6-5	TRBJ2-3	CASRASGDTQYF	TGTGCCAGCAGGGCTAGCGGAGATACGCAGTATTTT
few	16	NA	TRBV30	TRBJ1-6	CAWKFEGVGYNSPLHF	TGTGCCTGGAAGTTTGAGGGGGTTGGCTATAATTCACCCCTCCACTTT
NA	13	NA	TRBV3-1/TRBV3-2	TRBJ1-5	CASSPHRDQPQHF	TGTGCCAGCAGCCCCCACAGGGACCAGCCCCAGCATTTT
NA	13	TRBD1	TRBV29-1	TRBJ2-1	CSVGQGVSGEQFF	TGCAGCGTTGGACAGGGGGTGTCGGGTGAGCAGTTCTTC
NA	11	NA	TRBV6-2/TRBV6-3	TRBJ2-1	CASSSRNEQFF	TGTGCCAGCAGTTCCCGCAATGAGCAGTTCTTC
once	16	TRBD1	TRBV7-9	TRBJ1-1	CASSLMTGQGTTEAFF	TGTGCCAGCAGCTTAATGACGGGACAGGGAACCACTGAAGCTTTCTTT
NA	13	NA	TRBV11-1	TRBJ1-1	CASSTGPGGEAFF	TGTGCCAGCAGTACAGGGCCGGGGGGAGAAGCTTTCTTT
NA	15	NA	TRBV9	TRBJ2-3	CASSVGGPSTDTQYF	TGTGCCAGCAGCGTAGGGGGCCCTAGTACAGATACGCAGTATTTT
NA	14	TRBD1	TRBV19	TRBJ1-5	CASSKETGNQPQHF	TGTGCCAGTAGTAAAGAGACAGGGAATCAGCCCCAGCATTTT
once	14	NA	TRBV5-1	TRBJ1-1	CASSLGQTNTEAFF	TGCGCCAGCAGCTTGGGACAGACAAACACTGAAGCTTTCTTT
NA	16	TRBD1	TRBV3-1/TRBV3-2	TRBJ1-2	CASSQGRTGGKYGYTF	TGTGCCAGCAGCCAAGGCCGGACAGGGGGCAAATATGGCTACACCTTC
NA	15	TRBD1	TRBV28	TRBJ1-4	CASSLSGQGEEKLFF	TGTGCCAGCAGTTTGAGTGGGCAGGGGGAGGAAAAACTGTTTTTT
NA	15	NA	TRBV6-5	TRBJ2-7	CASPGYLRGTYEQYF	TGTGCCAGCCCCGGCTACCTTAGGGGCACCTACGAGCAGTACTTC
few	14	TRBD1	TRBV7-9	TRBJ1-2	CASSLGQAGYGYTF	TGTGCCAGCAGCTTGGGACAGGCGGGCTATGGCTACACCTTC
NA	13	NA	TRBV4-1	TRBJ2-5	CASSQAGEETQYF	TGCGCCAGCAGCCAAGCAGGGGAAGAGACCCAGTACTTC
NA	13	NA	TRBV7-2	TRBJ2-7	CASSISGPYEQYF	TGTGCCAGCAGCATCAGTGGCCCTTACGAGCAGTACTTC
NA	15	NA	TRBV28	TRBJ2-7	CASSLSPGRTYEQYF	TGTGCCAGCAGTTTATCTCCAGGACGGACATACGAGCAGTACTTC
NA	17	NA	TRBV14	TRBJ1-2	CASSQVYRATEFYGYTF	TGTGCCAGCAGCCAAGTTTACAGGGCGACCGAATTTTATGGCTACACCTTC
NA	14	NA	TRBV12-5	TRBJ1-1	CASGSVGTATEAFF	TGTGCTAGTGGTTCCGTTGGCACCGCCACTGAAGCTTTCTTT
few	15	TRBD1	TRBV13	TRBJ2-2	CASTQGTGGTGELFF	TGTGCCAGCACCCAGGGGACAGGTGGTACCGGGGAGCTGTTTTTT